Presented here are 2 T cell receptor beta chains from one specimen sequenced in a study of early T cells in non-severe SARS-CoV-2 infection. TCRdb used MiXCR to reprocess the 5' RACE reads, holding one entry per CDR3 protein. The table records fewer than 85,000 distinct CDR3 sequences, under 15% of them present only once. Sequenced material: whole blood. The receptors here all came from an adult who was a healthcare worker with PCR-confirmed SARS-CoV-2 infection or an uninfected control (not recorded which).

There are many counts of this clonotype. Mismatch with germline at one junction end may stem from a read error. The rearrangement links TRBV28 to TRBJ2-7; the match to TRBD2 covers 10 bases. Germline-derived CDR1 and CDR2 are MDHEN and SYDVKM. The CDR3 is 15 amino acids. CDR3 region: CASSTPSGSSHEQYF. The CDR3 bases are TGTGCCAGCAGTACCCCTAGCGGGAGCTCCCACGAGCAGTACTTC.

This clonotype was picked up many times. The rearrangement uses TRBV7-9 and TRBJ2-3, with 7 bases aligning to TRBD2. Unmatched junction bases numbered 3, after V lost 6 bases and J lost 0 bases. The germline CDR1 and CDR2 sequences are SEHNR and FQNEAQ (reference sequence). The CDR3 covers 14 residues. Written as DNA, the CDR3 is TGTGCCAGCAGTAGGGGACTAAGCACAGATACGCAGTATTTT. Encoded protein: CASSRGLSTDTQYF.